These 11 T cell receptor beta chains were sequenced from one sample in a study of blood T cell repertoires in COVID-19. TCRdb's table, derived via immunoSEQ multiplex PCR, lists solely in-frame clones and lacks some. The table has roughly 97,000 clones, about three quarters seen once. The sequencing sample was made of peripheral blood. All receptors derive from a man aged 65 to 79 with acute or convalescent COVID-19.

The chain joins TRBV9 to TRBJ1-2; no clear D. Germline assignment: CDR1 SGDLS and CDR2 YYNGEE. V lost 7 bases and J lost 4, with 11 bases in between. This CDR3 region has 12 residues. The CDR3: CASSRVLYGYTF. The CDR3 nucleotides are TGTGCCAGCTCCCGGGTCCTCTATGGCTACACCTTC.

The rearrangement joins TRBV18 to TRBJ1-5; D is unclear. This CDR3 comprises 14 residues. Looked up from germline, CDR1 is KGHSH and CDR2 is LQKENI. V was cut by 3 bases and J by 4 bases, with 10 bases left in between. CDR3 amino acids: CASSPASQNQPQHF. The CDR3 nucleotides read TGTGCCAGCTCACCGGCATCCCAGAATCAGCCCCAGCATTTT.

V gene TRBV4-1 combines with J gene TRBJ2-1, with 7 bases aligning to TRBD1. V trimming: 0 bases; J trimming: 6 bases; junction bases outside the gene matches: 11. Germline V lookup: CDR1 MGHRA, CDR2 YSYEKL. This CDR3 has 17 amino acids. CDR3 residues: CASSQDQSAGGVNEQFF. CDR3 sequence (DNA): TGCGCCAGCAGCCAAGATCAGTCGGCAGGGGGTGTCAATGAGCAGTTCTTC.

This clone was counted a few times. The gene calls are TRBV19 and TRBJ1-1; TRBD1 aligns across 9 bases. Germline loops: CDR1 LNHDA, CDR2 SQIVND (reference sequence). V lost 6 bases and J lost 0; bases outside the gene matches: 11. This CDR3 contains 17 residues. DNA of the CDR3: TGTGCCAGTAGGCCCCCCGGGACAGGGATCATGAACACTGAAGCTTTCTTT. Protein: CASRPPGTGIMNTEAFF.

The V and J genes are TRBV3-1 (or the pseudogene TRBV3-2) and TRBJ1-1; no firm D call. V lost 1 base, J lost 2 bases, and 8 bases lay in between. Germline-derived CDR1 and CDR2 are LGHDT and YNNKEL (reference sequence). This CDR3 region has 14 residues. The CDR3 reads CASSQARRNTEAFF. The CDR3 DNA follows: TGTGCCAGCAGCCAAGCGCGGAGAAACACTGAAGCTTTCTTT.

This clone was counted between two and nine times. The chain recombines TRBV2 with TRBJ2-3, with 9 bases that match TRBD1. Germline-derived CDR1 and CDR2 are SNHLY and FYNNEI. V dropped 6 bases and J dropped 3; count of bases not matched to a gene: 13. The CDR3 length is 17 residues. The CDR3 loop reads CASSPAGTGKGTDTQYF. The DNA of the CDR3 is TGTGCCAGCAGCCCTGCCGGGACAGGGAAAGGGACAGATACGCAGTATTTT.

This clone was counted a few times. The rearrangement links TRBV10-3 to TRBJ1-1; 8 positions agree with TRBD1. With V trimmed by 10 bases and J by 1 base, 8 bases remained unmatched. Germline CDR1 ENHRY, CDR2 SYGVKD. The CDR3 has 14 residues. CDR3 protein: CATKPGQANTEAFF. DNA for the CDR3: TGTGCCACAAAGCCGGGACAGGCGAACACTGAAGCTTTCTTT.

The genes are TRBV9 and TRBJ1-2, with 7 bases matching TRBD1. CDR1 SGDLS and CDR2 YYNGEE come from the germline V gene. V trimming: 2 bases; J trimming: 8 bases; junction bases outside the gene matches: 9. This CDR3 contains 14 residues. This CDR3 is CASSVRDSAYGYTF. DNA of the CDR3: TGTGCCAGCAGCGTCCGGGACAGCGCCTACGGCTACACCTTC.

This chain joins TRBV5-4 and TRBJ1-2; a weak D match, TRBD1 (5 bases). Between the trimmed V and J ends, which lost 4 bases and 1 base, there was a span of 14 bases. CDR3 length: 15 residues. Germline V gene data show CDR1 as SGHNT and CDR2 as YYREEE (reference sequence). The CDR3 nucleotides are TGTGCCAGCAGCGCCCGGATGACAGTTAACTATGGCTACACCTTC. This codes for CASSARMTVNYGYTF.

The table lists this clone with a few counts. The rearrangement joins TRBV6-5 to TRBJ1-2; 7 bases are a match to TRBD1. J lost 2 bases, V lost 2 bases, and 2 bases had no gene match. The CDR3 runs 14 residues. In germline, CDR1 is MNHEY, CDR2 SVGAGI. This CDR3 is CASSYATGNYGYTF. As DNA, the CDR3 is TGTGCCAGCAGTTACGCGACAGGGAACTATGGCTACACCTTC.

The chain links TRBV6-5 to TRBJ1-1; 12 bases map to TRBD1. The CDR3 length is 15 residues. The junction had 8 bases not matched to a gene; V was cut back by 4 bases and J by 8 bases. Per germline, CDR1 MNHEY and CDR2 SVGAGI. CDR3 nucleotide sequence: TGTGCCAGCAGTTTCTCCGGGACAGGGGGCTTGGAAGCTTTCTTT. Protein product: CASSFSGTGGLEAFF.